The 4 T cell receptor beta chains reported below all come from one sample, sequenced in a study of blood T cell repertoires in COVID-19. Libraries were prepared by immunoSEQ multiplex PCR; TCRdb keeps only in-frame clonotypes and omits some of them. The sample contains under 80,000 clones, roughly four fifths of which appear only once. Sequencing input: peripheral blood. These receptors originate from a woman aged 55-69 years with acute or convalescent COVID-19.

This clone was detected a few times. This chain joins TRBV6-2 or TRBV6-3 and TRBJ2-1, with 8 positions matching TRBD2. V lost 2 bases to trimming and J lost 3 bases; unmatched junction nucleotides: 9. The germline V gene encodes CDR1 MNHEY and CDR2 SVGEGT. The CDR3 is 17 amino acids. The CDR3 is CASSYDSGGLYYNEQFF. CDR3 coding DNA: TGTGCCAGCAGTTACGACAGCGGGGGCCTTTACTACAATGAGCAGTTCTTC.

This chain uses TRBV4-1 with TRBJ2-3; TRBD2 matches 10 bases. Per the germline V gene, CDR1 is MGHRA and CDR2 is YSYEKL. This CDR3 has 17 amino acids. The V and J ends lost 1 base and 4 bases, in that order; junction bases with no gene match: 8. CDR3 sequence (DNA): TGCGCCAGCAGCCAAGGGTCTAGCGGGGGCGGCGCAGATACGCAGTATTTT. It yields the protein CASSQGSSGGGADTQYF.

The gene calls are TRBV28 and TRBJ2-2, with a possible D match to TRBD1 (5 bases). Trimming cost V 5 bases and J 2 bases, with 18 bases left between them. The germline CDR1 and CDR2 sequences are MDHEN and SYDVKM. This CDR3 is 17 amino acids long. The CDR3 nucleotides read TGTGCCAGCAGTCCCTGGATGGACACGACAAACACCGGGGAGCTGTTTTTT. Residues: CASSPWMDTTNTGELFF.

The chain is built from TRBV21-1 and TRBJ1-2. TRBV21-1 is described as a pseudogene. The CDR3 is 13 residues long. The chain's CDR3 is CASSGTGAYGYTF. CDR3 DNA sequence: TGTGCCAGCAGCGGAACTGGAGCTTATGGCTACACCTTC.